This passage covers 14 T cell receptor beta chains from one sample sequenced in a study of cytomegalovirus exposure and HLA in healthy donors. The PCR made use of 60 Vbeta and 13 Jbeta primers. Assay: immunoSEQ multiplex PCR; the TCRdb copy retains only in-frame clones and omits some. The sample includes over 150,000 clones, around three quarters seen only once; the top ten take approximately 4%. The sample was PBMCs. These TCRs come from a woman between 35 and 50 years old in good health and CMV-seronegative.

This clone was observed a handful of times. The chain carries TRBV11-3 and TRBJ2-5; TRBD2 is a possible D gene (5 bases). The end of the DNA fits TRBJ2-7 better, so the J call may be wrong. The CDR3 is 14 amino acids. Germline-derived CDR1 and CDR2 are SGHNT and YENEEA. As DNA, the CDR3 is TGTGCCAGCAGCTTAGTAGCGAGATCCTACGAGCAGTACTTC. Translating it yields CASSLVARSYEQYF.

This rearrangement joins TRBV5-4 to TRBJ2-6, with a weak D call TRBD2 (5 bases). Trimming took 0 bases from V and 4 from J, leaving 8 bases between them. The CDR3 length is 15 residues. In germline, CDR1 is SGHNT, CDR2 YYREEE (reference sequence). CDR3 nucleotides: TGTGCCAGCAGCTTGGGAGGGCAAGGGGCCAACGTCCTGACTTTC. This sequence encodes CASSLGGQGANVLTF.

This chain connects TRBV6-1 to TRBJ1-1; D gene uncertain. CDR3 length: 14 residues. Trimming took 4 bases from V and 1 from J, leaving 10 bases between them. Germline-derived CDR1 and CDR2 are MNHNS and SASEGT. The DNA for the CDR3 is TGTGCCAGCAGTGCGGATACAGCGAACACTGAAGCTTTCTTT. Amino acids: CASSADTANTEAFF.

The genes are TRBV5-1 and TRBJ2-1; possible D gene TRBD2, 5 bases. Germline CDR1 reads SGHRS; CDR2 reads YFSETQ. Trimming stripped 0 bases from V and 0 bases from J, with 16 bases between. There are 18 residues in the CDR3. The CDR3, as DNA: TGCGCCAGCAGCTTGGTCTCTTCTTGGGAGAGCTCCTACAATGAGCAGTTCTTC. It yields the protein CASSLVSSWESSYNEQFF.

This chain connects TRBV5-4 to TRBJ1-2; 11 bases are shared with TRBD1. From germline, CDR1 is SGHNT and CDR2 YYREEE (reference sequence). The V gene end was trimmed by 4 bases and the J gene end by 4 bases; junction bases not matched to a gene: 9. The CDR3 is 16 amino acids. CDR3 DNA: TGTGCCAGCAGCCCTGGGACAGGGGGGAATGGCTATGGCTACACCTTC. Its protein is CASSPGTGGNGYGYTF. The whole variable domain, filled in from reference TRBV5-4 and TRBJ1-2, reads ETGVTQSPTHLIKTRGQQVTLRCSSQSGHNTVSWYQQALGQGPQFIFQYYREEENGRGNFPPRFSGLQFPNYSSELNVNALELDDSALYLCASSPGTGGNGYGYTFGSGTRLTVV.

The chain combines TRBV30 with TRBJ2-7; 10 nucleotides agree with TRBD1. The J segment lost 3 bases and the V segment lost 0 bases, leaving 2 bases of the junction unmatched. CDR3 length: 14 amino acids. Germline V gene sequence: CDR1 GTSNPN, CDR2 SVGIG (reference sequence). The CDR3 region has the DNA TGTGCCTGGAGTGTAGGGACAGGGGTCTACGAGCAGTACTTC. Amino acid sequence: CAWSVGTGVYEQYF.

This rearrangement joins TRBV29-1 to TRBJ1-1; D might be TRBD1 (5 bases). CDR3 length: 12 amino acids. The germline gives CDR1 SQVTM, CDR2 ANQGSEA. V was clipped by 4 bases and J by 5 bases, with 11 bases between them. CDR3 amino acids: CSVVGGTTEAFF. The DNA of the CDR3 is TGCAGCGTTGTTGGGGGGACGACTGAAGCTTTCTTT.

The chain carries TRBV9 and TRBJ2-1; TRBD2 matches at 7 bases. This CDR3 spans 15 amino acids. Losses at the gene ends were 6 bases for V and 6 bases for J; bases not matched to a gene: 12. Germline CDR1 reads SGDLS; CDR2 reads YYNGEE. The CDR3 sequence is CASTHGRRLSNEQFF. The CDR3 DNA is TGTGCCAGCACCCACGGGAGGCGTCTCAGCAATGAGCAGTTCTTC.

The rearrangement uses TRBV28 and TRBJ1-2; no definite D call. CDR3 length: 13 residues. V was clipped by 6 bases and J by 2 bases, with 10 bases between them. CDR1 and CDR2 (germline): MDHEN, SYDVKM. The CDR3 spells CASRIGVNYGYTF. In DNA form, the CDR3 reads TGTGCCAGCAGAATCGGGGTGAACTATGGCTACACCTTC.

This clone has only one observation. The chain uses TRBV7-6 and TRBJ2-2, with a possible D match to TRBD1 (7 bases). The germline V and J ends were trimmed by 2 bases and 3 bases, with 10 bases remaining between them. Germline V CDR1 and CDR2: SGHVS, FNYEAQ. This CDR3 has 15 residues. The DNA of the CDR3 is TGTGCCAGCAGCTTAACAGGGGAGGACACCGGGGAGCTGTTTTTT. Translated, it gives CASSLTGEDTGELFF.

The rearrangement joins TRBV28 to TRBJ1-5; 8 bases are shared with TRBD1. The CDR3 is 14 amino acids. J lost 3 bases, V lost 10 bases, and 8 bases had no gene match. Germline loops: CDR1 MDHEN, CDR2 SYDVKM. This CDR3 is CAISPGQVNQPQHF. The DNA for the CDR3 is TGTGCCATCTCTCCGGGACAGGTCAATCAGCCCCAGCATTTT.

The rearrangement joins TRBV2 to TRBJ1-5; D may be TRBD1 (6 bases). Germline V CDR1 and CDR2: SNHLY, FYNNEI. The CDR3 contains 15 residues. Trimming pared 5 bases from V and 2 bases from J, leaving 13 bases between. Here the CDR3 reads CASSSQGLGNQPQHF. DNA for the CDR3: TGTGCCAGCAGTTCGCAGGGGTTGGGCAATCAGCCCCAGCATTTT.

The chain uses TRBV5-6 and TRBJ1-2; the D gene is possibly TRBD1 (5 bases). The V gene's germline CDR1 is SGHDT and CDR2 YYEEEE. V gave up 3 bases and J gave up 4 bases, with 16 bases separating them. The CDR3 is 15 amino acids. CDR3 DNA: TGTGCCAGCAGCTCCGACAGTAAGAATTTCTATGGCTACACCTTC. This encodes CASSSDSKNFYGYTF. The full variable domain, completed using reference TRBV5-6 and TRBJ1-2, is DAGVTQSPTHLIKTRGQQVTLRCSPKSGHDTVSWYQQALGQGPQFIFQYYEEEERQRGNFPDRFSGHQFPNYSSELNVNALLLGDSALYLCASSSDSKNFYGYTFGSGTRLTVV.

CDR3 DNA sequence: TGTGCCAGCAGACCGGACAGGGAGGTCAATCAGCCCCAGCATTTT. As protein: CASRPDREVNQPQHF. V gene TRBV28 combines with J gene TRBJ1-5, with 8 nucleotides matching TRBD1. The ends lost 6 bases at V and 3 bases at J; junction bases unmatched: 7. Germline loops: CDR1 MDHEN, CDR2 SYDVKM. This CDR3 spans 15 amino acids.